This T cell receptor beta chain was identified during a study of cytomegalovirus exposure and HLA in healthy donors. Study observations and caveats: Cytomegalovirus status, reportedly, was diagnosed with high specificity and sensitivity by the classifier. The investigators catalogued about 170 TCR beta chains as cytomegalovirus-associated.

The sample holds a few counts of this clone. Its antigen is not known. V shed 0 bases and J 2 bases; nucleotides not matched to a gene: 4. This CDR3 is built from 17 residues. The germline gives CDR1 SGHRS, CDR2 YFSETQ. Method: immunoSEQ multiplex PCR; TCRdb's copy keeps in-frame clones and lacks some. Of fewer than 200,000 clones listed, 86% are singletons. The clonotype originates from a man younger than 30 in good health and CMV-seropositive. V and J are TRBV5-1 and TRBJ2-6, with 8 bases matching TRBD2. Material for sequencing was PBMCs. Here the CDR3 DNA reads TGCGCCAGCAGCTTGGCCACTAGCGGTACTGGGGCCAACGTCCTGACTTTC. This translates into CASSLATSGTGANVLTF.